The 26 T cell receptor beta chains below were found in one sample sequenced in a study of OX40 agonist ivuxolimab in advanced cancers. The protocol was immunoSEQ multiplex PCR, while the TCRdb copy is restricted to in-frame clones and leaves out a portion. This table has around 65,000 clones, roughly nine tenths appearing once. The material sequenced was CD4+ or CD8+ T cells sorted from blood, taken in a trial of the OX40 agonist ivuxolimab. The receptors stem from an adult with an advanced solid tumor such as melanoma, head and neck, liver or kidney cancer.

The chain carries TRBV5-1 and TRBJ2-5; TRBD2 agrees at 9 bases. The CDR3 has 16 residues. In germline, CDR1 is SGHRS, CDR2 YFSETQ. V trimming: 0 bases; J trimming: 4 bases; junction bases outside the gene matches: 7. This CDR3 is CASSLGSSGIRETQYF. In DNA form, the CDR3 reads TGCGCCAGCAGCTTGGGTTCTAGCGGGATCCGAGAGACCCAGTACTTC.

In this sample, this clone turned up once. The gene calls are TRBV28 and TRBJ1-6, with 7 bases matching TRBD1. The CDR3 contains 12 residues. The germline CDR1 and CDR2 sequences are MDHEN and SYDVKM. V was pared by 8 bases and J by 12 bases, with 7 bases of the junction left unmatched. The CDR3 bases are TGTGCCAGCGATCTCAGGGGGGGACCCCTCCACTTT. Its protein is CASDLRGGPLHF.

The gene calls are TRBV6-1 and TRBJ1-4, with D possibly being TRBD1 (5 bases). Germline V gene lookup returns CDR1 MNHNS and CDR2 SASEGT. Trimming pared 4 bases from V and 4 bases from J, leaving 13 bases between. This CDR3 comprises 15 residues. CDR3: CASSVVLGGNEKLFF. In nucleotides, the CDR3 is TGTGCCAGCAGTGTAGTTTTGGGGGGTAATGAAAAACTGTTTTTT.

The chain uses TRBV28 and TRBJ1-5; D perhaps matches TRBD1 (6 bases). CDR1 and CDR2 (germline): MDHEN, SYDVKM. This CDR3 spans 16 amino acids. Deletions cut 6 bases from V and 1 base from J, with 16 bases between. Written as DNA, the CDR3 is TGTGCCAGCAGCAACCAGGGCAGGGGAAGCAATCAGCCCCAGCATTTT. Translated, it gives CASSNQGRGSNQPQHF.

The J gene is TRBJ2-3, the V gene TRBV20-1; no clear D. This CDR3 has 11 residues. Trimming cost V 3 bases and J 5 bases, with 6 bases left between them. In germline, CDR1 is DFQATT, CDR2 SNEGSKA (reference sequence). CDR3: CSARVQDTQYF. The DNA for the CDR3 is TGCAGTGCTAGGGTCCAAGATACGCAGTATTTT.

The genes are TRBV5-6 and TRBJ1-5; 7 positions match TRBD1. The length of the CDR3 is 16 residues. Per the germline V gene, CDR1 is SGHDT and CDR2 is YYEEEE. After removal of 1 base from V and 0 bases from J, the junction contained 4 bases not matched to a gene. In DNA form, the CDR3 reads TGTGCCAGCAGCTTGCGGGACAGAAATAGCAATCAGCCCCAGCATTTT. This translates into CASSLRDRNSNQPQHF. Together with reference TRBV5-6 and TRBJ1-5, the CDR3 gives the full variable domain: DAGVTQSPTHLIKTRGQQVTLRCSPKSGHDTVSWYQQALGQGPQFIFQYYEEEERQRGNFPDRFSGHQFPNYSSELNVNALLLGDSALYLCASSLRDRNSNQPQHFGDGTRLSIL.

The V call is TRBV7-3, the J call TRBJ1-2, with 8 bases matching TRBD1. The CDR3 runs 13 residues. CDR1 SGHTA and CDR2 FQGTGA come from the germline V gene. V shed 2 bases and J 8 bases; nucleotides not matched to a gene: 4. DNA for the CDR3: TGTGCCAGCAGCTTACGGACAGGGCAGGGCTACACCTTC. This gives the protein CASSLRTGQGYTF. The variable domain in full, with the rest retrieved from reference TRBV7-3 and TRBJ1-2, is GAGVSQTPSNKVTEKGKYVELRCDPISGHTALYWYRQSLGQGPEFLIYFQGTGAADDSGLPNDRFFAVRPEGSVSTLKIQRTERGDSAVYLCASSLRTGQGYTFGSGTRLTVV.

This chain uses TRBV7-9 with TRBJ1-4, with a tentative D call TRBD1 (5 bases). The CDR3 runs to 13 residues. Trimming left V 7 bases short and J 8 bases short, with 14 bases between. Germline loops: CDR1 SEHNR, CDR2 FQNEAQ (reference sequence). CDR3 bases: TGTGCCAGCAAGGGACGCCTAGGGGAAAAACTGTTTTTT. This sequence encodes CASKGRLGEKLFF.

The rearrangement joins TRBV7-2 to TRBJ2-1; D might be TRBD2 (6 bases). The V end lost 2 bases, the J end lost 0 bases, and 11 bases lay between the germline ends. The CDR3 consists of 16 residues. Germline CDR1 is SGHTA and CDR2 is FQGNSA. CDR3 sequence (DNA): TGTGCCAGCAGCTTATATGGGGGGAGCTCCTACAATGAGCAGTTCTTC. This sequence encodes CASSLYGGSSYNEQFF.

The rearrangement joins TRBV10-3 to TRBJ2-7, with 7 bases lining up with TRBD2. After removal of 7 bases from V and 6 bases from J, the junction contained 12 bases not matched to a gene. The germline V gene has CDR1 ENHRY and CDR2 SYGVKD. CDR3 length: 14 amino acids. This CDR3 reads CAIKPRAGEGEQYF. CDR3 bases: TGTGCCATCAAGCCACGGGCGGGAGAGGGCGAGCAGTACTTC.

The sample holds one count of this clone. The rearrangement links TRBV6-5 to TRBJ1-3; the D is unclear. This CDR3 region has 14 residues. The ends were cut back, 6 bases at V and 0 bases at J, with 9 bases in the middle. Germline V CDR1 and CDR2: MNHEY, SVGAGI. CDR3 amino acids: CASRRLGSGNTIYF. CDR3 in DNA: TGTGCCAGCAGGCGGTTGGGCTCTGGAAACACCATATATTTT.

This CDR3 reads CASSIGLVVAELAKNIQYF. For the CDR3, the DNA is TGTGCCAGTAGTATCGGCTTGGTGGTGGCGGAGCTAGCCAAAAACATTCAGTACTTC. The chain is built from TRBV19 and TRBJ2-4; D gene ambiguous. Trimming took off 3 bases at V and 0 bases at J, with 21 bases between the two ends. The CDR3 consists of 19 residues. Germline CDR1 reads LNHDA; CDR2 reads SQIVND (reference sequence).

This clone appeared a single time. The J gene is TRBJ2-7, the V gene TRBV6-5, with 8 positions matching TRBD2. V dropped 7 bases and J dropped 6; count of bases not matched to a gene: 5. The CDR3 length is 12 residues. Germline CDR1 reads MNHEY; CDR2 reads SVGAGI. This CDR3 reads CASTGGPGEQYF. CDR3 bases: TGTGCCAGCACGGGGGGGCCGGGCGAGCAGTACTTC.

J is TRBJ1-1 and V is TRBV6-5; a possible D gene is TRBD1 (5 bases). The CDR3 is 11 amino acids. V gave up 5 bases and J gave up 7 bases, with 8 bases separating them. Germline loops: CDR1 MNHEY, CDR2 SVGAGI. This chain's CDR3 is CASSRQGEAFF. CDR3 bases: TGTGCCAGCAGTAGGCAGGGTGAAGCTTTCTTT.

The CDR3 region is CASSHDRGPAGYTF. CDR3 nucleotide sequence: TGTGCCAGCAGCCACGACAGGGGTCCAGCTGGCTACACCTTC. This chain joins TRBV5-5 and TRBJ1-2, with 8 bases identical to TRBD1. J was trimmed by 7 bases and V by 4 bases; bases with no gene match: 9. The CDR3 contains 14 residues. Per the germline V gene, CDR1 is SGHKS and CDR2 is YYEKEE (reference sequence).

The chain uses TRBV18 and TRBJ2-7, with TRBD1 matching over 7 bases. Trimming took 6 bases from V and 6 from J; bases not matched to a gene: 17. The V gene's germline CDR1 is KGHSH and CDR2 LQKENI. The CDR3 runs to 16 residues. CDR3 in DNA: TGTGCCAGCTCCCGAACCGGCGCAGGGGGTCGGGGCGAGCAGTACTTC. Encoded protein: CASSRTGAGGRGEQYF. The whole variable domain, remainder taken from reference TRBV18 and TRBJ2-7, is NAGVMQNPRHLVRRRGQEARLRCSPMKGHSHVYWYRQLPEEGLKFMVYLQKENIIDESGMPKERFSAEFPKEGPSILRIQQVVRGDSAAYFCASSRTGAGGRGEQYFGPGTRLTVT.

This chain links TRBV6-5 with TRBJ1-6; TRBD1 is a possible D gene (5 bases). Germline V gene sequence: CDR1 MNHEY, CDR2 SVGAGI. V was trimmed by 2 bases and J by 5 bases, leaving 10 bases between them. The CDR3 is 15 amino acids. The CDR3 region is CASSYITGNNSPLHF. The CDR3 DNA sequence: TGTGCCAGCAGTTACATCACAGGAAATAATTCACCCCTCCACTTT.

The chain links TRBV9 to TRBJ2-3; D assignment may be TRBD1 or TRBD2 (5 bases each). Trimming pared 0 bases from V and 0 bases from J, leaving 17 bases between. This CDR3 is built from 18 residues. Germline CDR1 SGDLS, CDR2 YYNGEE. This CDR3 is CASSVVVGAPLSTDTQYF. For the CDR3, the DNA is TGTGCCAGCAGCGTAGTCGTCGGGGCCCCCCTTAGCACAGATACGCAGTATTTT.

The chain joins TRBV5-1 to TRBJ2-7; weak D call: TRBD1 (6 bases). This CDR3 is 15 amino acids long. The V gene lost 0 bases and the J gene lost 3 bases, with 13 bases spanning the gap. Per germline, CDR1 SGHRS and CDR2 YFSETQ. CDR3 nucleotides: TGCGCCAGCAGCTTGGCGGCAGGGGCTGTCTACGAGCAGTACTTC. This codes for CASSLAAGAVYEQYF.

CDR3: CASSSPGGRDTEAFF. The DNA for the CDR3 is TGTGCCAGCAGCTCCCCAGGAGGGCGCGACACTGAAGCTTTCTTT. The chain uses TRBV28 and TRBJ1-1; D is undetermined. V was shortened by 6 bases and J by 3 bases, with 17 bases between the two germline ends. There are 15 residues in the CDR3. Germline CDR1 reads MDHEN; CDR2 reads SYDVKM.

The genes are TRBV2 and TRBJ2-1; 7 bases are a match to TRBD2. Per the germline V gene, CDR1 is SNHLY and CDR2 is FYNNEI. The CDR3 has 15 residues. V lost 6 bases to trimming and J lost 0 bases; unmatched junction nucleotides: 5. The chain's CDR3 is CASRGLAASYNEQFF. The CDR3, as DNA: TGTGCCAGCAGGGGGCTAGCGGCCTCCTACAATGAGCAGTTCTTC.

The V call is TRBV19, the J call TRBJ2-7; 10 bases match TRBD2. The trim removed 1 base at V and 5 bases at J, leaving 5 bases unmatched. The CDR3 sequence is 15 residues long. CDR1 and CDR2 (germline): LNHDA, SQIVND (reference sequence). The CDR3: CASSIASGRADEQYF. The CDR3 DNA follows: TGTGCCAGTAGTATAGCAAGCGGGAGGGCCGACGAGCAGTACTTC.

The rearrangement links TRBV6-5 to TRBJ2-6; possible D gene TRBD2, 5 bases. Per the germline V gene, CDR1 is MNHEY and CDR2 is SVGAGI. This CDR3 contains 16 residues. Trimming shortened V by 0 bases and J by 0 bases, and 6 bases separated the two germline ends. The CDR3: CASSYSTISGANVLTF. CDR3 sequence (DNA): TGTGCCAGCAGTTACTCGACTATCTCTGGGGCCAACGTCCTGACTTTC.

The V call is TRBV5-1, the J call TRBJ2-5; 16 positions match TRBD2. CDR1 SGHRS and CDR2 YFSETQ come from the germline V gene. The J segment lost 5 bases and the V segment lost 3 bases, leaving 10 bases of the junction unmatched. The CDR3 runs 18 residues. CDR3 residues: CASSSGLAGGWGGETQYF. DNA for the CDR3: TGCGCCAGCAGCTCGGGACTAGCGGGAGGGTGGGGCGGCGAGACCCAGTACTTC.

CDR3 sequence (DNA): TGCGCCAGCAGGGGCCAGAACACTGAAGCTTTCTTT. Protein product: CASRGQNTEAFF. The chain carries TRBV10-2 and TRBJ1-1; the D is unclear. V gave up 6 bases and J gave up 1 base, with 6 bases separating them. Germline CDR1 WSHSY, CDR2 SAAADI. This CDR3 is built from 12 residues.

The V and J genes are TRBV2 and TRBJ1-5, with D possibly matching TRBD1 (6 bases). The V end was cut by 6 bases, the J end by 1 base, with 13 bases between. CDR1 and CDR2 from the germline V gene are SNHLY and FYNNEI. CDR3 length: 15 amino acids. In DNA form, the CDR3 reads TGTGCCAGCAGGAGGACAGTTGGGAGCAATCAGCCCCAGCATTTT. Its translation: CASRRTVGSNQPQHF.